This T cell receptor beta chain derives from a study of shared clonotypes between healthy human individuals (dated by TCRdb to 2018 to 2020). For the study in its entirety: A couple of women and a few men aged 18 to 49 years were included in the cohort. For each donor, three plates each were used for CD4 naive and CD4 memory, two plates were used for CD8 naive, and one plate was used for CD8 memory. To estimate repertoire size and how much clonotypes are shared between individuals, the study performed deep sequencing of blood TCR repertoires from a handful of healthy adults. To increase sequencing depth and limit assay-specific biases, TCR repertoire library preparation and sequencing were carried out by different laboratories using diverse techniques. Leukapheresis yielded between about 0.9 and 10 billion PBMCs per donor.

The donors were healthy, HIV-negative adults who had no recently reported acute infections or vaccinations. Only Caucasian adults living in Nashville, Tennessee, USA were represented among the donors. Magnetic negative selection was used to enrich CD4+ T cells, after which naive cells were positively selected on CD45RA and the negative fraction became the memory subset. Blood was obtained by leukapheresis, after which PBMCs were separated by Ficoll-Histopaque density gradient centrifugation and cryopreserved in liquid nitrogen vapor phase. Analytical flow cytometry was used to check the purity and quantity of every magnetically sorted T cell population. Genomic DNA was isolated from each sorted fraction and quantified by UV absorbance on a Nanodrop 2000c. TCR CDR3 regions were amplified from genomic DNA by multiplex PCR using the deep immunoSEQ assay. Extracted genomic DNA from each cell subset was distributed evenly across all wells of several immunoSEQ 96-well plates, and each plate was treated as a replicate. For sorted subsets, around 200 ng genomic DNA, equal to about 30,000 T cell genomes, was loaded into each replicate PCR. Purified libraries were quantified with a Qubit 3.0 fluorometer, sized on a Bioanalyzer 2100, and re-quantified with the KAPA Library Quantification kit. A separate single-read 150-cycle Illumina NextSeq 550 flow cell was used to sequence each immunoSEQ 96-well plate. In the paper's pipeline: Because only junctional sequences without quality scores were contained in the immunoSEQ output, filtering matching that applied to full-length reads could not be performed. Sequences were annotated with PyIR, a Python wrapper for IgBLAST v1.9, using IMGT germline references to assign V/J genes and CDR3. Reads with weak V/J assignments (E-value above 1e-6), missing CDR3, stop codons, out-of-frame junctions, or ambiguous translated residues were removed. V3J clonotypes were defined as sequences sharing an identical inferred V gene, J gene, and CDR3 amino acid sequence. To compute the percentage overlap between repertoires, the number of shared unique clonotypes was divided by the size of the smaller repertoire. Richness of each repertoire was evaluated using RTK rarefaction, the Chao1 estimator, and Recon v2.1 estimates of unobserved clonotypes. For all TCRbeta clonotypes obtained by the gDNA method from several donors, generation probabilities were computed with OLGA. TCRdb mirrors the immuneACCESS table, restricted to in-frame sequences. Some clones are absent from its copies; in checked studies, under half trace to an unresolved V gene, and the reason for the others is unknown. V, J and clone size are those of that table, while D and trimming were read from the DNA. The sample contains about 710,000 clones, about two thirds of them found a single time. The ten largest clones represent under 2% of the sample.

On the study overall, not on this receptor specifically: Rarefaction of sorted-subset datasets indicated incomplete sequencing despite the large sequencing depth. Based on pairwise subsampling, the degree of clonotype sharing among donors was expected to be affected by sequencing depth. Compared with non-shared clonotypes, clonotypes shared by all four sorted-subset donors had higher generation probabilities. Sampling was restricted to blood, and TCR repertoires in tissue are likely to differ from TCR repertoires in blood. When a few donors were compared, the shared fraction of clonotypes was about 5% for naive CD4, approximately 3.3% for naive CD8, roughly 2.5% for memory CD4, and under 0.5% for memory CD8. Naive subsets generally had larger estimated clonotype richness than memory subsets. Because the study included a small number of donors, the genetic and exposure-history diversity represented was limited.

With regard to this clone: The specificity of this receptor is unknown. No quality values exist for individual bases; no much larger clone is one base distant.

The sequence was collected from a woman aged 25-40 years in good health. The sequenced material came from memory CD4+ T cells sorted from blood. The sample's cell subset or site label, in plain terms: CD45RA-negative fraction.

The CDR3 corresponds to CASSRLLTRTVTDTQYF. The nucleotides read TGCGCCAGCAGCCGCTTACTTACCCGGACGGTAACAGATACGCAGTATTTT. This receptor chain uses TRBV4-1 and TRBJ2-3; the D gene cannot be resolved reliably. Deletion took 4 bases off V and 3 bases off J, with a span of 20 bases between the germline ends. Per the germline V gene, MGHRA is the CDR1 and YSYEKL is the CDR2. The CDR3 contains 17 residues, cysteine and phenylalanine counted. Only CDR3 DNA remains: 51 bases, in frame from the first base.